Listed here are 6 T cell receptor beta chains from one sample, sequenced in a study of chemoradiotherapy in HPV16-positive cancers. Generated by immunoSEQ multiplex PCR, the TCRdb table keeps only in-frame clones and is missing some. The table has over 4,000 clones, 70% to 75% seen once; the top ten hold roughly 10%. The sequenced sample was tumor tissue, obtained from a patient who underwent chemoradiotherapy. These receptors originate from a human donor with HPV-associated anogenital cancer.

V and J are TRBV30 and TRBJ2-2, with D possibly called TRBD1 or TRBD2 (5 bases each). This CDR3 contains 16 residues. Trimming removed 4 bases from V and 4 bases from J, with 19 bases in between. Germline V lookup: CDR1 GTSNPN, CDR2 SVGIG (reference sequence). The DNA of the CDR3 is TGTGCCTGGACCCGCGAGGGGCGGTCGGTCACCGGGGAGCTGTTTTTT. Translated, it gives CAWTREGRSVTGELFF.

The J gene is TRBJ1-1, the V gene TRBV6-5; a possible D gene is TRBD1 (6 bases). Germline CDR1 MNHEY, CDR2 SVGAGI. Trimming shortened V by 6 bases and J by 4 bases, and 15 bases separated the two germline ends. The CDR3 covers 14 residues. The CDR3 protein is CASRAGESGTEAFF. DNA for the CDR3: TGTGCCAGCAGGGCAGGGGAGAGTGGCACTGAAGCTTTCTTT.

The chain has TRBV5-6 and TRBJ1-5, with 8 positions matching TRBD1. With V trimmed by 3 bases and J by 5 bases, 10 bases remained unmatched. The CDR3 has 16 amino acids. Germline V CDR1 and CDR2: SGHDT, YYEEEE. The CDR3 DNA follows: TGTGCCAGCAGCTACACCAGGGGGCTTAACGATCAGCCCCAGCATTTT. This gives the protein CASSYTRGLNDQPQHF.

V usage is TRBV11-3 and J usage is TRBJ1-2; D is perhaps TRBD1 (6 bases). Trimming removed 3 bases at V and 7 bases at J, with 12 bases between. This CDR3 is built from 13 residues. CDR1 and CDR2 (germline): SGHNT, YENEEA. Here the CDR3 reads CASSFGGQGGYTF. The CDR3, as DNA: TGTGCCAGCAGCTTCGGGGGGCAGGGTGGCTACACCTTC. Filled out from reference TRBV11-3 and TRBJ1-2, the complete variable domain reads EAGVVQSPRYKIIEKKQPVAFWCNPISGHNTLYWYLQNLGQGPELLIRYENEEAVDDSQLPKDRFSAERLKGVDSTLKIQPAELGDSAVYLCASSFGGQGGYTFGSGTRLTVV.

The gene calls are TRBV5-1 and TRBJ2-2, with 14 bases matching TRBD2. The CDR3 loop spans 17 amino acids. The trim removed 1 base at V and 7 bases at J, leaving 6 bases unmatched. Per the germline V gene, CDR1 is SGHRS and CDR2 is YFSETQ. The CDR3 spells CASSLWGTSGSGGELFF. Here the CDR3 DNA reads TGCGCCAGCAGCTTGTGGGGGACTAGCGGGAGTGGCGGGGAGCTGTTTTTT.

This clone was detected once. The chain combines TRBV13 with TRBJ2-7; TRBD2 matches 10 bases. The CDR3 spans 14 residues. Trimming at V came to 5 bases and at J to 1 base, leaving 2 bases not matched to a gene. Looked up from germline, CDR1 is PRHDT and CDR2 is FYEKMQ (reference sequence). The CDR3 loop reads CASSIAGGSYEQYF. CDR3 nucleotide sequence: TGTGCCAGCAGCATAGCGGGAGGTTCCTACGAGCAGTACTTC.